Sequencing of this TCR beta chain was carried out in a study of blood T cell repertoires in COVID-19. Study overall: The samples span acute and convalescent COVID-19 from the United States, Italy and Spain. T cells, B-cell-depleted T cells, or PBMCs provided the cDNA or gDNA that served as material.

Repertoires were generated with immunoSEQ multiplex PCR, while TCRdb's copy carries only in-frame clones and drops some. The repertoire has 450,000 or so clones, about 90% of them found once; the top ten carry more than 0.7%. CDR1 SGHVS and CDR2 FNYEAQ come from the germline V gene. The CDR3 covers 15 residues. The V segment lost 0 bases and the J segment 3 bases; nucleotides outside the gene matches: 4. The chain couples TRBV7-6 to TRBJ2-7; TRBD2 matches at 8 bases. The specimen sequenced was peripheral blood. This receptor was taken from a man between 18 and 29 years old with COVID-19, enrolled during active disease. The CDR3 is CASSLAASGYYEQYF. The DNA for the CDR3 is TGTGCCAGCAGCTTAGCGGCTAGCGGGTACTACGAGCAGTACTTC.